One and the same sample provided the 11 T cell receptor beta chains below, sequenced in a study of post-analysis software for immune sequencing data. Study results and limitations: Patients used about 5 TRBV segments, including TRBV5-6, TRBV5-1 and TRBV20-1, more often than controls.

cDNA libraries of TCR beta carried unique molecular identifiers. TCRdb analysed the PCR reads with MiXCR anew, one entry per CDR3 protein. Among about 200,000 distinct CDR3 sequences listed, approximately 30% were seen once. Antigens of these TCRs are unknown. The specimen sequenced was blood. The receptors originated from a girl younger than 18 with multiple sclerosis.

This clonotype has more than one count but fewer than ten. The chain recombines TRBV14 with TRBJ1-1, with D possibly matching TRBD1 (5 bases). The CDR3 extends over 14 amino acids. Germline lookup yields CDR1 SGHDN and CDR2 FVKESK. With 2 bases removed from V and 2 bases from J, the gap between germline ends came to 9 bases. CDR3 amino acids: CASSQRRGNTEAFF. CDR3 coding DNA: TGTGCCAGCAGCCAAAGAAGGGGAAACACTGAAGCTTTCTTT.

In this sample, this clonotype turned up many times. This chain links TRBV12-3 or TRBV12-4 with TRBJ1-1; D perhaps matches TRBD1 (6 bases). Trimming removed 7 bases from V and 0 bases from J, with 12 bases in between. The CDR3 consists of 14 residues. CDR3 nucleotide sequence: TGTGCCAGCACCCTGACAGGAATGAACACTGAAGCTTTCTTT. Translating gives CASTLTGMNTEAFF.

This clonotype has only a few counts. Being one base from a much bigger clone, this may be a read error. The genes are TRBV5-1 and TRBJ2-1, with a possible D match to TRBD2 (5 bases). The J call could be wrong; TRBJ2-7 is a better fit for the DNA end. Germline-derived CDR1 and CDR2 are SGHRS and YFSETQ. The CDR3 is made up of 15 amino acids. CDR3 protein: CASSLEGAPYNEQYF. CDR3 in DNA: TGCGCCAGCAGCTTGGAGGGAGCGCCCTACAATGAGCAGTACTTC.

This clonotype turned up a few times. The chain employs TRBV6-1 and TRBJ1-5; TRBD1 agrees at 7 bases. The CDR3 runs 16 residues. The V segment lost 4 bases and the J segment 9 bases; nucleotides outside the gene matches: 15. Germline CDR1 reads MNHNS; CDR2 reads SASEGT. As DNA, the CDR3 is TGTGCCAGCAGTGTTACGGGACAGCTCACGGTCGGGCCCCAGCATTTT. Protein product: CASSVTGQLTVGPQHF.

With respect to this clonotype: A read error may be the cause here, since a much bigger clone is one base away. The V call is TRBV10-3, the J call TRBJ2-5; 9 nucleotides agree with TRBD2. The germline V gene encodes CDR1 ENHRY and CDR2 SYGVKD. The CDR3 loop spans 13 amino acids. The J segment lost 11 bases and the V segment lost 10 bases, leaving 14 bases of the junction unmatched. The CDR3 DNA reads TGTGCCACATCCGGGACTAGCTCGAATGAGCAGTACTTC. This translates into CATSGTSSNEQYF.

CDR3 DNA: TGCGCCAGCTTGAGGGGGTTTAGCGGGAAATTAAACGAGCAGTACTTC. Residues: CASLRGFSGKLNEQYF. The chain employs TRBV10-2 and TRBJ2-4; 8 bases fit TRBD2. The DNA end is a closer match to TRBJ2-7, so the J assignment may be wrong. This CDR3 contains 16 residues. Germline loops: CDR1 WSHSY, CDR2 SAAADI.

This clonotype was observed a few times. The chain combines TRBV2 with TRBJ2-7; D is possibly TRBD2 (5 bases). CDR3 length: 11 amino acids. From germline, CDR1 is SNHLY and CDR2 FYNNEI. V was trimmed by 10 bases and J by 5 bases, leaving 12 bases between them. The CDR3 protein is CATEREHEQYF. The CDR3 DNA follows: TGTGCCACCGAGAGGGAGCACGAGCAGTACTTC.

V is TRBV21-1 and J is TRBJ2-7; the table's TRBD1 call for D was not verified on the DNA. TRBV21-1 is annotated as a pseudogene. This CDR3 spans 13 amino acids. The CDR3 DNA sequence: TGTGCCATTCCGGGACCGAATTTCTACGAGCAGTACTTC. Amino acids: CAIPGPNFYEQYF.

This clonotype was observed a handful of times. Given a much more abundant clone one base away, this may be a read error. This CDR3 is CASSEGYPYEQYF. DNA of the CDR3: TGTGCCAGCAGTGAAGGGTACCCCTACGAGCAGTACTTC. V and J are TRBV6-1 and TRBJ2-7; no clear D gene. CDR3 length: 13 amino acids. The germline CDR1 and CDR2 sequences are MNHNS and SASEGT. Trimming took 1 base from V and 2 from J, leaving 6 bases between them.

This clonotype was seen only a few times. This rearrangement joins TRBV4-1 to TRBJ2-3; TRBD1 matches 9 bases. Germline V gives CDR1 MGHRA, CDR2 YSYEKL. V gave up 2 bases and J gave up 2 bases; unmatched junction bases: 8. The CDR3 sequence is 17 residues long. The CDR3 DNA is TGCGCCAGCAGCCAAACCGCCGGGACAGGGTACACAGATACGCAGTATTTT. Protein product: CASSQTAGTGYTDTQYF.

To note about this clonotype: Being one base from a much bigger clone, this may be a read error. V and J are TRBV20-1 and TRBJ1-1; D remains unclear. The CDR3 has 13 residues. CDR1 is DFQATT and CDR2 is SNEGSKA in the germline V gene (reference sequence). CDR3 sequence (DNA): TGCGGTGCTAGACCAACCGTGAACACTGAAGCTTTCTTT. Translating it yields CGARPTVNTEAFF.